In its sample, the clone carrying this T cell receptor (beta chain) is medium-sized. Its antigen is still unknown. This specimen belongs to a study of a mutant IDH1 vaccine in newly diagnosed glioma. Study summary: Treated patients were roughly 62% male, approximately 38% female, mean age approximately 40 years.

Notes on the study in general: The occurrence of vaccine-induced immune responses was seen in around 95% of patients.

The assay was immunoSEQ multiplex PCR, and TCRdb's table has in-frame clones only and misses some. The table lists 25,000 to 35,000 clones, roughly 89% of them singletons, with under 25% in the top ten. Specified time point: week 11, during vaccination. The investigators gave 300 ug of mutant IDH1 20-mer peptide in each vaccine dose, together with topical imiquimod. The TCR was taken from a man younger than 35 with glioma. The sample consisted of PBMCs, taken from a glioma patient whose treatment included an IDH1 peptide vaccine.

Here the CDR3 DNA reads TGTGCCAGCAGTCCTCAGCAAAATCAGCCCCAGCATTTT. This gives the protein CASSPQQNQPQHF. The chain employs TRBV6-5 and TRBJ1-5; D remains unclear. This CDR3 is 13 amino acids long. CDR1 is MNHEY and CDR2 is SVGAGI in the germline V gene. V dropped 5 bases and J dropped 4 bases, with 9 bases sitting between them.